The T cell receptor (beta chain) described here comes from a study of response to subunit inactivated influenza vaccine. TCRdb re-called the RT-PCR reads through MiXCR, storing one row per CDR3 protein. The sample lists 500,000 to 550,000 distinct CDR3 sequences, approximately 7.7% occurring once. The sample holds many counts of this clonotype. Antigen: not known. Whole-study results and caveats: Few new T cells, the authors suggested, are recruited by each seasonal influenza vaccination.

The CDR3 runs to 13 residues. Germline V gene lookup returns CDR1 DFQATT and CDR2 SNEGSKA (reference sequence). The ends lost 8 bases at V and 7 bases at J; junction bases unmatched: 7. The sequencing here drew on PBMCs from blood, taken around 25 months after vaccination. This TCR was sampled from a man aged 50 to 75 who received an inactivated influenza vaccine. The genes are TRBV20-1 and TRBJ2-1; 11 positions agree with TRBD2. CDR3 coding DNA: TGCAGTACGCTAGCGGGAGGAGGGAATGAGCAGTTCTTC. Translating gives CSTLAGGGNEQFF.